This T cell receptor (beta chain) was profiled in a study of T cells in Graves' hyperthyroidism and ophthalmopathy. The CDR3 regions of TCR beta were amplified from RNA transcripts. The TCR CDR3 first-round RT-PCR relied on the HTBI primer set. Via MiXCR, TCRdb re-called the multiplex PCR reads, giving one row per CDR3 protein. The sample has about 480,000 distinct CDR3 sequences, approximately 14% seen once. This clonotype was counted at least ten times. The CDR3 has 13 residues. Germline trimming cut 3 bases from V and 8 bases from J; bases unmatched to any gene: 6. Per the germline V gene, CDR1 is SGHNT and CDR2 is YENEEA.

This chain uses TRBV11-3 with TRBJ1-1, with 7 nucleotides matching TRBD1. Input material: blood. The sequence was obtained from a young woman with Graves' hyperthyroidism. CDR3 sequence reads: CASSFEATGEAFF. DNA of the CDR3: TGTGCCAGCAGCTTTGAGGCGACAGGGGAAGCTTTCTTT.